The T cell receptor (beta chain) under discussion was sequenced for a study of T cell repertoires in cytomegalovirus infection. Looking at the study overall: Selection of CMV epitopes for the study included recently identified HLA-C-restricted and well-studied HLA-B-restricted ones. Public signatures in TCR beta pointed to CMV infection and matching HLA type. Overall study results and limits: Clonotypes of TCR beta that were HLA-C-restricted and CMV-specific dominated the ex vivo response.

TCRdb re-derived calls from the reads in MiXCR, one entry per CDR3 protein. The sample yields over 45,000 distinct CDR3 sequences, about a fifth seen once. As to this clonotype: Its antigen is unknown.

Germline-derived CDR1 and CDR2 are DFQATT and SNEGSKA (reference sequence). The CDR3 is 14 amino acids. Trimming left V 0 bases short and J 2 bases short, with 10 bases between. The starting material was CD8+ T cells from cultured PBMCs, obtained from culture after CMV antigen stimulation. The receptor was isolated from a human donor in good health (CMV status not recorded). Some clones in this sample may be carry-over from other donors' samples. This sequence joins TRBV20-1 and TRBJ1-2, with D possibly TRBD1 on 6 matching bases. This CDR3 reads CSARDRGGNYGYTF. CDR3 nucleotides: TGCAGTGCTAGAGACAGAGGGGGGAACTATGGCTACACCTTC.